This TCR beta chain was found in a study of beta chain features in type 1 diabetes (dated by TCRdb to 2016 to 2018). The study in broad terms: Mean age, gender distribution, total cell number and subset yield did not differ between patients and healthy donors. A total of about 110,000,000 sorted cells were examined across all samples, and a strong correlation was observed between cell number per subset and RNA yield. The study compared the TCRB repertoires of sorted circulating CD4+ T cell subsets in recently diagnosed type 1 diabetes patients with those in matched healthy donors. Naive and central memory subsets were obtained from all 28 donors, but regulatory and stem cell-like memory subsets were isolated from only 8 patients and 8 healthy donors.

General study outcomes and caveats: At VDJ recombination sites, type 1 diabetes patients had fewer insertions and more deleted nucleotides, which implies abnormalities in thymic rearrangement. Naive, central memory and regulatory TCRB repertoires appeared to be more alike among patients than among healthy donors. PCR may preferentially amplify shorter templates, but because patient and control samples were amplified and corrected together, any resulting skew would affect both groups equally. Because cDNA was sequenced instead of genomic DNA, activated cells with high expression could be over-represented, although the groups did not differ in activation or CD3 levels. A moderate but significant shortening of TCRB CDR3 length was observed in type 1 diabetes patients in all four CD4+ subsets. Because small numbers of individuals were included in the HLA sub-analyses, any influence of HLA type on TCRB rearrangement was left unresolved.

From each donor, a single peripheral blood sample of around 120 mL on average was drawn into heparinised tubes. Naive, central memory, regulatory and stem cell-like memory CD4+ T cells were sorted on a BD FACSAria II using a panel including CD45RO, CCR7, CD25, CD127, CD95 and CD27. All sorted populations exceeded 95% purity. Right away, PBMCs were isolated by Lymphoprep density gradient centrifugation and were stained directly, with no culture step. So that batch effects would be minimized, each experiment stained and sorted samples in pairs, pairing one healthy donor with one patient. The germline V gene (reference sequence) yields MNHNY for CDR1 and SVGAGI for CDR2. Including the terminal cysteine and phenylalanine, the CDR3 comprises 13 residues. Just CDR3 DNA is preserved here, 39 bases in frame from base 1. Between the V and J ends, shortened by 6 bases and 4 bases respectively, the junction contains 12 bases.

Concerning this clone: Its antigen remains undetermined. Per-base qualities were not stored, and no clone one base away is much larger.

All of the isolated RNA was reverse transcribed with the High Capacity cDNA Reverse Transcription Kit, so expressed TCRB transcripts were sequenced. Naive, central memory and regulatory T cell samples underwent deep immunoSEQ sequencing, averaging about 3.57 million total reads per sample. Sorted cells were lysed in RLT buffer and RNA was extracted with DNase-treated RNeasy Micro or Mini kits, depending on cell number. Each cell subset was processed on its own to prevent cross-contamination, while patient and healthy donor samples were processed together. The immunoSEQ multiplex PCR was used to amplify TCRB sequences from cDNA, yielding 87-bp fragments that span the CDR3 region. Sequencing of the amplicons was done on the Illumina HiSeq platform. The authors processed their data as follows. PCR bias was corrected computationally using synthetic template baselines, and reads within Hamming distance 2 were collapsed, with unmergeable singletons discarded. Reads were aligned against IMGT to assign V, D and J genes, CDR3 length and insertions or deletions at six rearrangement sites. Within each subset, clonotype counts were normalized to the number of sorted cells before true diversity and Gini coefficients were calculated with the tcR R package. The overlap coefficient, calculated on TCRB nucleotide sequences, was used to measure repertoire sharing. As a proxy for the pre-selection repertoire, out-of-frame TCRB sequences from naive cells were analyzed. TCRdb provides this immuneACCESS table in a form limited to in-frame rearrangements. Some clones are lacking; in checked studies, under half of them reflect an unresolved V gene, and why the rest are absent is not known. The V and J calls and clone size come from that table; D and trimming were worked out from the DNA. This sample gives hundreds of thousands of clones in total; around 68% of them show up just once. 0.053% of the sample goes to the ten largest clones.

The clonotype was recovered from a man aged 25-40 years in good health. The sequenced material came from naive CD4+ T cells from blood. Taken with the paper, the label for cell subset or site translates to: true naive CD4+ T cells. In this chain, TRBV6-6 is recombined with TRBJ1-2; a weak D assignment points to TRBD1 (5 bases agree). The CDR3 amino acid sequence is: CASSRDSGYGYTF. The bases are TGTGCCAGCAGCCGCGACAGCGGCTATGGCTACACCTTC.